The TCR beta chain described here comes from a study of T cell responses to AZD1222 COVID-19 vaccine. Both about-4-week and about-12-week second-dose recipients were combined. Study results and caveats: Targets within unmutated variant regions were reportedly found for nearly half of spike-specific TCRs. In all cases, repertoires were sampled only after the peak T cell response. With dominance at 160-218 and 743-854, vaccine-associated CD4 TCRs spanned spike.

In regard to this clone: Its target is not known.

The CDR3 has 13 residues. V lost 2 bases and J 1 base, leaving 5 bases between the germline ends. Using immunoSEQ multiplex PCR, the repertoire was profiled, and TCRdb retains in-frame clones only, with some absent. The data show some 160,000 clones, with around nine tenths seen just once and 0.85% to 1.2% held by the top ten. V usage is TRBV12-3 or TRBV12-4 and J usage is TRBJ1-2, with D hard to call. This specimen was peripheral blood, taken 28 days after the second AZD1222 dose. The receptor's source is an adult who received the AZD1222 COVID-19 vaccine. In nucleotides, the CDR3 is TGTGCCAGCAGTTTAACTCTTAACTATGGCTACACCTTC. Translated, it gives CASSLTLNYGYTF.